Given below is one T cell receptor beta chain in context. Its cognate antigen is unknown. Overall study results and limits: Tumor-infiltrating Treg TCR alpha and beta sequences overlapped most with tumor naive CD4+ T cells, then blood naive. Tumor memory CD4+ T cell TCR gene usage was found to cluster with blood and lymph node memory CD4+ cells and with lymph node naive CD4+ cells.

V lost 1 base and J 4 bases, leaving 13 bases between the germline ends. CDR1 and CDR2 (germline): MGHRA, YSYEKL. The CDR3 runs 15 residues. In TCRdb, the 5' RACE reads were re-called with MiXCR into one record per CDR3 protein. The data contain about 41,000 distinct CDR3 sequences, 29% of them seen just once; the ten biggest clones take up around 3.9%. The clonotype originates from a female donor with breast cancer. The specimen sequenced was memory CD4+ T cells sorted from a lymph node. Noted subset: memory CD4+ T cells, CD4+CD45RO+CD25-. The rearrangement links TRBV4-1 to TRBJ1-2; no firm D call. The DNA of the CDR3 is TGCGCCAGCAGCCAAGGACATTCAGGATCCTATGGCTACACCTTC. The encoded protein is CASSQGHSGSYGYTF.